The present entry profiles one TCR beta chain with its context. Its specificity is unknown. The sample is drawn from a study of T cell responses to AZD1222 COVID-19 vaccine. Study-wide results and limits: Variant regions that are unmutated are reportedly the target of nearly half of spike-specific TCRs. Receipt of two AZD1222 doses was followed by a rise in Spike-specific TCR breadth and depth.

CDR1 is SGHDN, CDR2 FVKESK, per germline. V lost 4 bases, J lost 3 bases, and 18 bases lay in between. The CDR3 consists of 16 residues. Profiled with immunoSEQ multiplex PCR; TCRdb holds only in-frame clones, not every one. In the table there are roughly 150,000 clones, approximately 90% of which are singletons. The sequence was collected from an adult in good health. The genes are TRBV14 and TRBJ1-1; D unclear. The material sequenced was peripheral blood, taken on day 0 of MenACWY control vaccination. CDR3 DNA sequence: TGTGCCAGCAGCCGTAGAGGTCCCCGTGGGGACACTGAAGCTTTCTTT. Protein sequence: CASSRRGPRGDTEAFF.